The 22 T cell receptor beta chains below were found in one sample sequenced in a study of blood T cell repertoires in COVID-19. TCRdb's table, derived via immunoSEQ multiplex PCR, lists solely in-frame clones and lacks some. The sample carries 150,000 to 200,000 clones, around three quarters recorded once. Sequencing input: PBMCs or T cells enriched from blood (not recorded which). These receptors came from a woman aged 45-65 years with acute COVID-19.

V and J are TRBV6-1 and TRBJ1-5; 8 bases map to TRBD1. The V gene end was trimmed by 2 bases and the J gene end by 4 bases; junction bases not matched to a gene: 10. The length of the CDR3 is 17 residues. In germline, CDR1 is MNHNS, CDR2 SASEGT. The CDR3 spells CASSEPPGQVLNQPQHF. CDR3 DNA sequence: TGTGCCAGCAGTGAACCTCCGGGACAGGTTTTAAATCAGCCCCAGCATTTT.

The chain employs TRBV10-3 and TRBJ1-1, with D perhaps TRBD1 (6 bases). Deletions cut 3 bases from V and 3 bases from J, with 11 bases between. Germline CDR1 reads ENHRY; CDR2 reads SYGVKD. This CDR3 has 14 residues. CDR3 in DNA: TGTGCCATCAGTGATGGACAGATCCACACTGAAGCTTTCTTT. This encodes CAISDGQIHTEAFF.

V usage is TRBV7-9 and J usage is TRBJ1-2, with D unclear. Germline CDR1 SEHNR, CDR2 FQNEAQ (reference sequence). V was shortened by 3 bases and J by 3 bases, with 11 bases between the two germline ends. This CDR3 region has 14 residues. The CDR3 spells CASSLVAGDYGYTF. In nucleotides, the CDR3 is TGTGCCAGCAGCTTGGTAGCCGGGGACTATGGCTACACCTTC.

V and J are TRBV27 and TRBJ2-2; 8 bases align to TRBD1. CDR1 is MNHEY and CDR2 is SMNVEV in the germline V gene (reference sequence). The CDR3 loop spans 14 amino acids. Trimming cost V 6 bases and J 5 bases; bases outside gene matches: 5. CDR3 sequence reads: CASRQGAGTGELFF. In nucleotides, the CDR3 is TGTGCCAGCAGGCAGGGGGCGGGTACCGGGGAGCTGTTTTTT.

This sequence joins TRBV6-2 or TRBV6-3 and TRBJ2-2; perhaps TRBD2 as D (7 bases). CDR3 length equals 15 residues. The V end lost 5 bases, the J end lost 4 bases, and 14 bases lay between the germline ends. Germline V gene lookup returns CDR1 MNHEY and CDR2 SVGEGT. The CDR3 region is CASSTWGGLTGELFF. The DNA for the CDR3 is TGTGCCAGCAGTACTTGGGGGGGGCTCACCGGGGAGCTGTTTTTT.

The chain carries TRBV6-5 and TRBJ1-2; TRBD1 agrees at 7 bases. With 5 bases clipped from V and 3 bases from J, the junction kept 6 bases outside the gene matches. Germline V gene lookup returns CDR1 MNHEY and CDR2 SVGAGI. There are 14 residues in the CDR3. The CDR3 region has the DNA TGTGCCAGCAGTCCGCCAGGGACAGACTATGGCTACACCTTC. Translation gives CASSPPGTDYGYTF.

The rearrangement links TRBV9 to TRBJ1-2; 9 nucleotides agree with TRBD1. Losses at the gene ends were 0 bases for V and 1 base for J; bases not matched to a gene: 16. The germline gives CDR1 SGDLS, CDR2 YYNGEE. This CDR3 has 20 residues. CDR3 nucleotide sequence: TGTGCCAGCAGCGTAGGTTACGTCGTCGACAGGGGGTTTCGTAACTATGGCTACACCTTC. Amino acid sequence: CASSVGYVVDRGFRNYGYTF.

The genes are TRBV25-1 and TRBJ1-6; D gene unclear. CDR1 is MGHDK and CDR2 is SYGVNS in the germline V gene. This CDR3 is built from 15 residues. V was trimmed by 6 bases and J by 10 bases, leaving 19 bases between them. CDR3 sequence: CASRTTALEGSPLHF. CDR3 in DNA: TGTGCCAGCAGGACAACAGCGCTGGAGGGATCACCCCTCCACTTT.

This clone was observed a handful of times. The V call is TRBV7-2, the J call TRBJ2-2, with D possibly matching TRBD1 (5 bases). The CDR3 sequence is 15 residues long. Per the germline V gene, CDR1 is SGHTA and CDR2 is FQGNSA. V lost 3 bases and J lost 5, with 13 bases in between. Here the CDR3 DNA reads TGTGCCAGCAGCTTTTCCGGACAAAAAACCGGGGAGCTGTTTTTT. This gives the protein CASSFSGQKTGELFF.

The V gene is TRBV4-1, the J gene TRBJ2-3, with 8 bases identical to TRBD1. Looked up from germline, CDR1 is MGHRA and CDR2 is YSYEKL. The CDR3 sequence is 16 residues long. Trimming cost V 7 bases and J 5 bases; bases outside gene matches: 14. CDR3 sequence: CASTSEGRGHGDTQYF. The CDR3 DNA is TGCGCCAGCACCTCGGAGGGCAGGGGGCATGGAGATACGCAGTATTTT.

V gene TRBV11-2 combines with J gene TRBJ2-1; tentative D call: TRBD1 (6 bases). CDR1 and CDR2 (germline): SGHAT, FQNNGV. The V end lost 5 bases, the J end lost 0 bases, and 8 bases lay between the germline ends. The CDR3 has 14 amino acids. CDR3 sequence: CASSGTSSYNEQFF. In DNA form, the CDR3 reads TGTGCCAGCAGCGGGACAAGCTCCTACAATGAGCAGTTCTTC.

This clone was counted many times. The rearrangement links TRBV5-4 to TRBJ1-3; tentatively, D is TRBD1 (5 bases). The V gene's germline CDR1 is SGHNT and CDR2 YYREEE (reference sequence). The CDR3 sequence is 15 residues long. V shed 0 bases and J shed 4 bases, with 11 bases lying between them. CDR3 in amino acids: CASSLVGEIGNTIYF. The CDR3, as DNA: TGTGCCAGCAGCTTGGTAGGGGAAATCGGAAACACCATATATTTT.

The gene calls are TRBV6-5 and TRBJ2-1, with TRBD1 matching 9 bases. This CDR3 spans 15 amino acids. After removal of 2 bases from V and 3 bases from J, the junction contained 2 bases not matched to a gene. Germline CDR1 is MNHEY and CDR2 is SVGAGI. The CDR3 coding sequence is TGTGCCAGCAGTTACATGGGACAGGGCTACAATGAGCAGTTCTTC. It encodes CASSYMGQGYNEQFF.

This sequence joins TRBV28 and TRBJ1-2; D is unclear. The germline V gene has CDR1 MDHEN and CDR2 SYDVKM. The CDR3 totals 15 residues. V was pared by 5 bases and J by 4 bases, with 17 bases between. The CDR3 loop reads CASSLHPGSPYGYTF. The CDR3 nucleotides read TGTGCCAGCAGTCTACATCCGGGGTCCCCCTATGGCTACACCTTC.

Turning to this clone: Relative to the germline gene, one junction end is altered; a read error may explain this. The sample has other DNA sequences that encode this CDR3 too. The chain links TRBV10-3 to TRBJ2-3; D might be TRBD1 (5 bases). This CDR3 contains 16 residues. In germline, CDR1 is ENHRY, CDR2 SYGVKD. CDR3 sequence (DNA): TGTGCCATTAGTGAGTCGACAGCCGTCAGGACAGATACGCAGTATTTT. The encoded protein is CAISESTAVRTDTQYF.

V and J are TRBV6-5 and TRBJ1-4; the D is unclear. Germline V gene sequence: CDR1 MNHEY, CDR2 SVGAGI. V lost 11 bases to trimming and J lost 0 bases, with 16 bases between them. There are 15 residues in the CDR3. The CDR3 bases are TGTGCCGGGAGGCCCTCTTCAGCAACTAATGAAAAACTGTTTTTT. Its protein product is CAGRPSSATNEKLFF.

V is TRBV7-2 and J is TRBJ2-3; 8 bases align to TRBD2. Trimming cost V 2 bases and J 2 bases; bases outside gene matches: 3. Germline CDR1 SGHTA, CDR2 FQGNSA. The CDR3 is 15 amino acids. The CDR3 region has the DNA TGTGCCAGCAGCTTAAGCGGGGGAGTCACAGATACGCAGTATTTT. It specifies CASSLSGGVTDTQYF.

The V call is TRBV7-9, the J call TRBJ2-5; 9 nucleotides align to TRBD1. This CDR3 has 15 amino acids. The germline CDR1 and CDR2 sequences are SEHNR and FQNEAQ (reference sequence). Trimming took 5 bases from V and 0 from J; bases not matched to a gene: 4. CDR3 region: CASSAGTGNQETQYF. CDR3 nucleotide sequence: TGTGCCAGCAGCGCGGGGACAGGGAACCAAGAGACCCAGTACTTC.

The chain has TRBV6-5 and TRBJ2-3; D is uncertain. Germline V gene sequence: CDR1 MNHEY, CDR2 SVGAGI. V gave up 4 bases and J gave up 1 base, with 6 bases separating them. CDR3 size: 13 residues. Here the CDR3 DNA reads TGTGCCAGCAGTTTATCAGGCACAGATACGCAGTATTTT. This codes for CASSLSGTDTQYF.

V gene TRBV10-3 combines with J gene TRBJ2-2; the match to TRBD2 covers 11 bases. This CDR3 is 15 amino acids long. Germline assignment: CDR1 ENHRY and CDR2 SYGVKD. The V segment lost 3 bases and the J segment 4 bases; nucleotides outside the gene matches: 1. CDR3 nucleotides: TGTGCCATCAGTGATAGCGGGGGGGTCACCGGGGAGCTGTTTTTT. Residues: CAISDSGGVTGELFF.

The CDR3 loop reads CASSQTTVSGANVLTF. The CDR3 DNA reads TGTGCCAGCAGCCAGACAACAGTCTCTGGGGCCAACGTCCTGACTTTC. This chain connects TRBV7-2 to TRBJ2-6; D remains ambiguous. Trimming shortened V by 5 bases and J by 0 bases, and 11 bases separated the two germline ends. Germline CDR1 and CDR2: SGHTA and FQGNSA. The CDR3 has 16 residues.

CDR3 sequence: CASSREGDSRGEERTEAFF. The CDR3 DNA reads as TGTGCCAGCAGTAGGGAGGGCGACAGTAGAGGGGAGGAGAGAACTGAAGCTTTCTTT. The genes are TRBV6-2 or TRBV6-3 and TRBJ1-1, with a possible D match to TRBD1 (5 bases). CDR3 size: 19 residues. CDR1 is MNHEY and CDR2 is SVGEGT in the germline V gene. Trimming cost V 5 bases and J 5 bases, with 30 bases left between them.